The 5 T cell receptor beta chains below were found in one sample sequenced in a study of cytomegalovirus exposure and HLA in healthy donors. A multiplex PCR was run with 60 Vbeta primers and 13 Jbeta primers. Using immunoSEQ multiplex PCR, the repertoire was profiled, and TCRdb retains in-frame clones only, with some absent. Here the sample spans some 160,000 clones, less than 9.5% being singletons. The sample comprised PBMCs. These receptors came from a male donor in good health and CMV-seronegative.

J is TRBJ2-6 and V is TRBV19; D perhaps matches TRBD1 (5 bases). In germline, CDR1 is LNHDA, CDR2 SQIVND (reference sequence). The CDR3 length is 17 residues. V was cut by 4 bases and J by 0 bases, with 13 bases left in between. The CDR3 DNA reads TGTGCCAGTAGTAGGGGCAGGGCAAGCTCTGGGGCCAACGTCCTGACTTTC. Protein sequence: CASSRGRASSGANVLTF.

The CDR3 region has the DNA TGTGCCAGCAGTGAATTGAGGAGTACACTTGATGGCTACACCTTC. The encoded protein is CASSELRSTLDGYTF. The V and J genes are TRBV25-1 and TRBJ1-2; D unresolved. CDR3 size: 15 residues. Looked up from germline, CDR1 is MGHDK and CDR2 is SYGVNS. The V gene lost 1 base and the J gene lost 6 bases, with 15 bases spanning the gap.

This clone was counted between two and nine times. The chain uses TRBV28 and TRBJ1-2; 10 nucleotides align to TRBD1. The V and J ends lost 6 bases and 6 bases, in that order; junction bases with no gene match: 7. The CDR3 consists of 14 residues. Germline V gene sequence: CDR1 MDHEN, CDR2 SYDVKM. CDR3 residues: CASRARQGAHGYTF. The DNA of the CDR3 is TGTGCCAGCAGAGCAAGACAGGGGGCTCATGGCTACACCTTC.

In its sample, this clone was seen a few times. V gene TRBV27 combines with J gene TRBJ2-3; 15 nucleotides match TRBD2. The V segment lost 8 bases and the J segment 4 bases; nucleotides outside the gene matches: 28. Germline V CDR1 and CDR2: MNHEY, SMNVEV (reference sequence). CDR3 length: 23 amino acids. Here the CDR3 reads CASRPRKAGTGTSGGYLSDTQYF. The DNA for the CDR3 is TGTGCCAGCCGGCCGCGCAAAGCAGGGACTGGGACTAGCGGGGGGTATTTATCAGATACGCAGTATTTT.

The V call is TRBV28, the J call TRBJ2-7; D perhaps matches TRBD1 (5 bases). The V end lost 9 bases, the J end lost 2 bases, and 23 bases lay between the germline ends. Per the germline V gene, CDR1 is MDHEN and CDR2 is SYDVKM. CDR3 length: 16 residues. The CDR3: CARSDSWGRRTYEQYF. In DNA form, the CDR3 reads TGTGCCAGGAGTGATTCGTGGGGCAGGCGAACCTACGAGCAGTACTTC. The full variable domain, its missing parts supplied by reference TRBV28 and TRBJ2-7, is DVKVTQSSRYLVKRTGEKVFLECVQDMDHENMFWYRQDPGLGLRLIYFSYDVKMKEKGDIPEGYSVSREKKERFSLILESASTNQTSMYLCARSDSWGRRTYEQYFGPGTRLTVT.